Presented here are 19 T cell receptor beta chains from one specimen sequenced in a study of CD8 T cells in ankylosing spondylitis. Each CDR3 protein is one row after TCRdb ran MiXCR on the 5' RACE reads. Of about 190,000 distinct CDR3 sequences in the sample, 10% to 15% were seen once. Sequencing was carried out using blood, either unsorted or a sorted T cell fraction (not recorded which). Every receptor here comes from a female donor with ankylosing spondylitis or in good health (not recorded which).

This chain uses TRBV11-2 with TRBJ1-3; D is undetermined. Germline V gene sequence: CDR1 SGHAT, CDR2 FQNNGV. The germline V and J ends were trimmed by 1 base and 0 bases, with 10 bases remaining between them. The CDR3 runs 16 residues. Written as DNA, the CDR3 is TGTGCCAGCAGCTTAGGAGATGTTCTCTCTGGAAACACCATATATTTT. This translates into CASSLGDVLSGNTIYF. The full variable domain, rest sourced from reference TRBV11-2 and TRBJ1-3, is EAGVAQSPRYKIIEKRQSVAFWCNPISGHATLYWYQQILGQGPKLLIQFQNNGVVDDSQLPKDRFSAERLKGVDSTLKIQPAKLEDSAVYLCASSLGDVLSGNTIYFGEGSWLTVV.

Only a few counts were recorded for this clonotype. This chain connects TRBV6-4 to TRBJ2-7; D gene ambiguous. Germline CDR1 is MRHNA and CDR2 is SNTAGT. With 0 bases removed from V and 2 bases from J, the gap between germline ends came to 11 bases. CDR3 length: 15 amino acids. Written as DNA, the CDR3 is TGTGCCAGCAGTGACTCGTGGCGGACCCCCTACGAGCAGTACTTC. This gives the protein CASSDSWRTPYEQYF.

In its sample, this clonotype was seen many times. The V call is TRBV20-1, the J call TRBJ2-2; 7 bases are a match to TRBD2. The CDR3 is made up of 17 amino acids. Germline CDR1 is DFQATT and CDR2 is SNEGSKA (reference sequence). The junction had 13 bases not matched to a gene; V was cut back by 0 bases and J by 6 bases. CDR3 sequence reads: CSAREGLLAGVAGELFF. In DNA form, the CDR3 reads TGCAGTGCTAGAGAGGGATTGTTGGCGGGAGTGGCCGGGGAGCTGTTTTTT.

The chain links TRBV27 to TRBJ1-5; 7 nucleotides match TRBD1. This CDR3 spans 14 amino acids. V lost 2 bases and J lost 4; bases outside the gene matches: 2. In germline, CDR1 is MNHEY, CDR2 SMNVEV (reference sequence). CDR3 sequence reads: CASSLAGQNQPQHF. CDR3 DNA sequence: TGTGCCAGCAGTTTAGCGGGACAGAATCAGCCCCAGCATTTT.

This clonotype was observed many times. The chain is built from TRBV6-2 or TRBV6-3 and TRBJ2-1, with 11 bases that match TRBD2. This CDR3 comprises 16 residues. Germline V gene lookup returns CDR1 MNHEY and CDR2 SVGEGT. V shed 7 bases and J 3 bases; nucleotides not matched to a gene: 8. The CDR3, as DNA: TGTGCCAGCAACGCCCGACTAGCGGGGTTCTACAATGAGCAGTTCTTC. Protein: CASNARLAGFYNEQFF.

This clonotype was counted a few times. The chain recombines TRBV18 with TRBJ1-5, with D unclear. The CDR3 extends over 15 amino acids. Trimming left V 6 bases short and J 3 bases short, with 15 bases between. Germline CDR1 KGHSH, CDR2 LQKENI. The CDR3 sequence is CASSEGAGPNQPQHF. CDR3 coding DNA: TGTGCCAGCTCCGAGGGAGCCGGGCCCAATCAGCCCCAGCATTTT.

This chain connects TRBV9 to TRBJ2-5; TRBD2 matches at 12 bases. The CDR3 contains 15 residues. J lost 4 bases, V lost 3 bases, and 4 bases had no gene match. Germline lookup yields CDR1 SGDLS and CDR2 YYNGEE. The DNA of the CDR3 is TGTGCCAGCAGCGGACTAGCGGGAGTAACAGAGACCCAGTACTTC. Amino acid sequence: CASSGLAGVTETQYF.

The chain joins TRBV2 to TRBJ2-1; TRBD1 agrees at 8 bases. The CDR3 consists of 14 residues. V gave up 6 bases and J gave up 6 bases; unmatched junction bases: 7. Germline lookup yields CDR1 SNHLY and CDR2 FYNNEI. CDR3 coding DNA: TGTGCCAGCAGAGGGGGACAGGCGGTCAATGAGCAGTTCTTC. This gives the protein CASRGGQAVNEQFF.

The CDR3 region is CASSHRGGYGYTF. CDR3 bases: TGTGCCAGCAGCCACAGGGGTGGCTATGGCTACACCTTC. The chain is built from TRBV7-4 and TRBJ1-2, with 7 nucleotides matching TRBD1. J gave up 4 bases and V 5 bases, and 4 bases lay outside the gene matches. Per the germline V gene, CDR1 is SGHVT and CDR2 is SQSDAQ. This CDR3 spans 13 amino acids.

This clonotype was found many times. This chain uses TRBV5-1 with TRBJ2-1; 7 bases agree with TRBD2. The germline V gene encodes CDR1 SGHRS and CDR2 YFSETQ. The CDR3 extends over 17 amino acids. With 0 bases clipped from V and 1 base from J, the junction kept 7 bases outside the gene matches. CDR3 residues: CASSLESSGGSYNEQFF. The CDR3, as DNA: TGCGCCAGCAGCTTGGAGTCTAGCGGAGGGTCCTACAATGAGCAGTTCTTC.

This clonotype came up many times. The CDR3, as DNA: TGTGCCAGCAGCCCTCCTCTGGGGCAGGGAGGCTATGGCTACACCTTC. It encodes CASSPPLGQGGYGYTF. This chain uses TRBV5-4 with TRBJ1-2; possibly TRBD1 for D (5 bases). The germline V gene has CDR1 SGHNT and CDR2 YYREEE (reference sequence). The CDR3 loop spans 16 amino acids. Trimming removed 4 bases from V and 4 bases from J, with 20 bases in between.

This clonotype was seen at least ten times. The chain links TRBV5-1 to TRBJ1-1; D uncertain. The germline V gene encodes CDR1 SGHRS and CDR2 YFSETQ. The CDR3 has 13 amino acids. V was pared by 0 bases and J by 0 bases, with 3 bases between. The CDR3 nucleotides read TGCGCCAGCAGCTTGGTTATGAACACTGAAGCTTTCTTT. This translates into CASSLVMNTEAFF.

This clonotype was counted many times. V usage is TRBV6-5 and J usage is TRBJ2-7; D is undetermined. The V end was cut by 0 bases, the J end by 1 base, with 7 bases between. CDR1 is MNHEY, CDR2 SVGAGI, per germline. The CDR3 sequence is 14 residues long. The CDR3 is CASSYSGSSYEQYF. CDR3 sequence (DNA): TGTGCCAGCAGTTACTCGGGTTCATCCTACGAGCAGTACTTC.

This clonotype was counted at least ten times. The rearrangement links TRBV4-3 to TRBJ2-5, with D perhaps TRBD2 (5 bases). V was pared by 5 bases and J by 1 base, with 14 bases between. Germline lookup yields CDR1 LGHNA and CDR2 YSLEER. CDR3 length: 15 residues. The CDR3 region has the DNA TGCGCCAGCAGCTTCGGACTTGCCTCCCAAGAGACCCAGTACTTC. It codes for CASSFGLASQETQYF.

The J gene is TRBJ2-1, the V gene TRBV6-4; D is perhaps TRBD2 (5 bases). Germline V gene data show CDR1 as MRHNA and CDR2 as SNTAGT. The CDR3 covers 15 residues. V was cut by 5 bases and J by 9 bases, with 20 bases left in between. The CDR3 protein is CASSPGEASSGEQFF. The CDR3 DNA reads TGTGCCAGCAGTCCCGGAGAAGCTAGCAGTGGTGAGCAGTTCTTC.

The rearrangement uses TRBV7-2 and TRBJ2-2; D gene ambiguous. Germline CDR1 is SGHTA and CDR2 is FQGNSA. V was clipped by 3 bases and J by 4 bases, with 15 bases between them. The CDR3 consists of 16 residues. The CDR3 DNA reads as TGTGCCAGCAGCTTCAACCCATCAACGGGCACCGGGGAGCTGTTTTTT. This sequence encodes CASSFNPSTGTGELFF.

The V gene is TRBV20-1, the J gene TRBJ1-1; possibly TRBD1 for D (5 bases). In germline, CDR1 is DFQATT, CDR2 SNEGSKA (reference sequence). V lost 2 bases and J lost 0, with 7 bases in between. The CDR3 sequence is 13 residues long. The CDR3 region is CSARQGLNTEAFF. DNA for the CDR3: TGCAGTGCTAGACAGGGCCTGAACACTGAAGCTTTCTTT.

This clonotype was seen many times. The CDR3 sequence is CASRSLAGNTGELFF. Written as DNA, the CDR3 is TGTGCCAGCAGGTCCCTAGCGGGGAACACCGGGGAGCTGTTTTTT. The rearrangement links TRBV3-1 to TRBJ2-2, with TRBD2 matching over 8 bases. The V gene's germline CDR1 is LGHDT and CDR2 YNNKEL (reference sequence). The CDR3 spans 15 residues. J was trimmed by 1 base and V by 6 bases; bases with no gene match: 4.

This clonotype was counted many times. This chain links TRBV5-1 with TRBJ2-1; D is perhaps TRBD2 (7 bases). V dropped 1 base and J dropped 0 bases, with 14 bases sitting between them. This CDR3 contains 17 residues. Germline V gene lookup returns CDR1 SGHRS and CDR2 YFSETQ. DNA for the CDR3: TGCGCCAGCAGCTTGTGGGGGGGCGCTAGCTCCTACAATGAGCAGTTCTTC. Protein: CASSLWGGASSYNEQFF.